These 9 T cell receptor beta chains came from one sample sequenced in a study of cytomegalovirus exposure and HLA in healthy donors. 60 Vbeta and 13 Jbeta primers were used in PCR. Here immunoSEQ multiplex PCR was the method, and the copy in TCRdb shows in-frame clones only, minus some. This sample carries about 190,000 clones, about four fifths of them seen once, and the ten largest clones take 0.2% to 0.3%. Material: PBMCs. The receptors come from a boy under 18 in good health and CMV-seronegative.

The CDR3 spells CASSEWENRGLAKNIQYF. The CDR3 DNA is TGTGCCAGCAGTGAATGGGAAAACAGGGGGCTAGCCAAAAACATTCAGTACTTC. The chain links TRBV25-1 to TRBJ2-4; TRBD1 aligns across 9 bases. Germline V CDR1 and CDR2: MGHDK, SYGVNS. J lost 0 bases, V lost 1 base, and 7 bases had no gene match. The CDR3 runs 18 residues.

The chain carries TRBV6-1 and TRBJ2-7, with 7 bases lining up with TRBD2. This CDR3 has 13 amino acids. Germline CDR1 MNHNS, CDR2 SASEGT. The J segment lost 3 bases and the V segment lost 8 bases, leaving 7 bases of the junction unmatched. The CDR3 DNA is TGTGCCAGCCGACTAGCCCTCCGCTACGAGCAGTACTTC. Translation: CASRLALRYEQYF.

This clone was seen only once. The J gene is TRBJ2-2, the V gene TRBV4-3, with D possibly being TRBD1 (6 bases). The CDR3 consists of 15 residues. Germline CDR1 is LGHNA and CDR2 is YSLEER. V dropped 5 bases and J dropped 0 bases, with 10 bases sitting between them. In DNA, the CDR3 is TGCGCCAGCAGCTCCGGACAGACGAACACCGGGGAGCTGTTTTTT. As protein: CASSSGQTNTGELFF.

J is TRBJ2-7 and V is TRBV19; 11 nucleotides align to TRBD1. V was pared by 5 bases and J by 2 bases, with 5 bases of the junction left unmatched. Germline lookup yields CDR1 LNHDA and CDR2 SQIVND (reference sequence). This CDR3 comprises 15 residues. The CDR3 here is CASSPDRGPAYEQYF. CDR3 coding DNA: TGTGCCAGTAGTCCGGACAGGGGGCCAGCCTACGAGCAGTACTTC.

In its sample, this clone was seen a few times. The rearrangement joins TRBV6-5 to TRBJ2-2; D uncertain. Trimming took off 2 bases at V and 4 bases at J, with 8 bases between the two ends. Germline assignment: CDR1 MNHEY and CDR2 SVGAGI. The CDR3 covers 14 residues. In nucleotides, the CDR3 is TGTGCCAGCAGTTACGTCCTCCTCACCGGGGAGCTGTTTTTT. It specifies CASSYVLLTGELFF.

The chain has TRBV19 and TRBJ1-2; unclear D gene. The germline CDR1 and CDR2 sequences are LNHDA and SQIVND (reference sequence). The CDR3 runs to 14 residues. V was trimmed by 3 bases and J by 0 bases, leaving 8 bases between them. CDR3 in amino acids: CASSISTANYGYTF. As DNA, the CDR3 is TGTGCCAGTAGTATCTCTACAGCTAACTATGGCTACACCTTC.

This clone occurred a few times. A junction boundary mismatches the germline segment, possibly from a read error. This chain's CDR3 is CSVLTLAGGRQIF. In DNA, the CDR3 is TGCAGCGTTTTGACCTTAGCGGGGGGCCGCCAGATCTTC. The chain couples TRBV29-1 to TRBJ2-1; 10 nucleotides agree with TRBD2. There are 13 residues in the CDR3. CDR1 is SQVTM and CDR2 is ANQGSEA in the germline V gene.

V usage is TRBV28 and J usage is TRBJ1-4, with D possibly matching TRBD1 (5 bases). CDR3 length: 14 residues. V dropped 7 bases and J dropped 4 bases, with 13 bases sitting between them. Germline V lookup: CDR1 MDHEN, CDR2 SYDVKM. The CDR3 nucleotides read TGTGCCAGCACCGACAGAACCAGTAATGAAAAACTGTTTTTT. Its translation is CASTDRTSNEKLFF.

The chain combines TRBV18 with TRBJ2-7; D may be TRBD1 (5 bases). Germline CDR1 is KGHSH and CDR2 is LQKENI. V was cut by 3 bases and J by 4 bases, with 10 bases left in between. CDR3 size: 13 residues. CDR3 DNA: TGTGCCAGCTCACCTTCTCAGGGTTACGAGCAGTACTTC. Protein sequence: CASSPSQGYEQYF.